This T cell receptor beta chain was found in a study of graft-versus-host responses after intestinal transplantation. TCRdb's copy holds only in-frame clones and misses some; the assay was immunoSEQ multiplex PCR. The table has around 20,000 clones, approximately 92% seen once. To note about this clone: Its antigen is not known.

Broader study findings: Clonal ratios of graft-versus-host to host-versus-graft in allografts were high for patients exhibiting graft-donor T cell macrochimerism.

The V gene lost 4 bases and the J gene lost 6 bases, with 11 bases spanning the gap. The CDR3 is 13 amino acids. Germline V gene lookup returns CDR1 SGHNT and CDR2 YYREEE (reference sequence). The chain combines TRBV5-4 with TRBJ2-1; tentative D call: TRBD2 (5 bases). The specimen was PBMCs, collected around 37 weeks after intestinal transplant. This clonotype was sampled from a human patient who received an intestinal transplant, so some T cells may come from the graft donor. For the CDR3, the DNA is TGTGCCAGCAGCCTTGGACGGGGCAATGAGCAGTTCTTC. Its protein product is CASSLGRGNEQFF.